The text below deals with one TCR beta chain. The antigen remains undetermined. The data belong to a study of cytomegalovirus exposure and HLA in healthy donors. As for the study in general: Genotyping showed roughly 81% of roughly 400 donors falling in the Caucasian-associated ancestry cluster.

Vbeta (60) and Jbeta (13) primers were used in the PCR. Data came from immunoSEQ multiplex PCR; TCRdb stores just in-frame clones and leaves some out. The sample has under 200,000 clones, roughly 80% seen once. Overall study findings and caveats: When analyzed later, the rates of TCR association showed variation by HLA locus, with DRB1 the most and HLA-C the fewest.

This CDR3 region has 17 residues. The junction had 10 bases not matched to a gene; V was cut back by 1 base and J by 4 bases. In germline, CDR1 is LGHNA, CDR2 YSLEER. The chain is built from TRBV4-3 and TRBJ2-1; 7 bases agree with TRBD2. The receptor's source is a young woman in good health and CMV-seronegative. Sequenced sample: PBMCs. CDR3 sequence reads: CASSQVWGAGAYNEQFF. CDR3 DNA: TGCGCCAGCAGCCAAGTGTGGGGCGCGGGAGCATACAATGAGCAGTTCTTC.